Below, 30 T cell receptor beta chains from the same sample are listed, as sequenced in a study of tumor-infiltrating lymphocytes in localized non-small cell lung cancer (dated by TCRdb to 2020 to 2023). The library was generated by the immunoSEQ multiplex PCR assay. The immuneACCESS repertoire file appears here via TCRdb, limited to in-frame rearrangements. These files lack a portion of the clones; in checked studies, under half of the deficit traces to unresolved V genes, and the cause of the others is not known. The sample contains about 9,300 clones, 75% of them found a single time. 4.5% to 7% of the sample is taken by the ten largest. The specimen sequenced was uninvolved lung tissue not adjacent to the tumor. These receptor sequences come from a human donor with non-small cell lung cancer.

V is TRBV28 and J is TRBJ2-7; D gene unclear. Germline-derived CDR1 and CDR2 are MDHEN and SYDVKM. Trimming took 3 bases from V and 12 from J, leaving 15 bases between them. This CDR3 contains 12 residues. The CDR3 loop is CASSLDVRVTYF. The CDR3 nucleotides are TGTGCCAGCAGTTTGGATGTACGGGTAACGTACTTC.

The rearrangement uses TRBV5-5 and TRBJ2-1; the D gene is possibly TRBD2 (6 bases). The germline V gene has CDR1 SGHKS and CDR2 YYEKEE (reference sequence). Trimming shortened V by 4 bases and J by 0 bases, and 11 bases separated the two germline ends. CDR3 length equals 15 residues. The CDR3: CASSARERSYNEQFF. CDR3 bases: TGTGCCAGCAGCGCACGGGAGCGCTCCTACAATGAGCAGTTCTTC.

This chain joins TRBV7-2 and TRBJ1-2; 7 bases fit TRBD1. The CDR3 has 13 amino acids. Germline CDR1 is SGHTA and CDR2 is FQGNSA. With V trimmed by 5 bases and J by 8 bases, 8 bases remained unmatched. The CDR3 loop reads CASSPGTALGYTF. The CDR3 region has the DNA TGTGCCAGCAGCCCGGGGACAGCTCTGGGCTACACCTTC.

The V gene is TRBV7-2, the J gene TRBJ2-5, with 7 bases aligning to TRBD2. The CDR3 consists of 15 residues. J was trimmed by 4 bases and V by 1 base; bases with no gene match: 6. The germline gives CDR1 SGHTA, CDR2 FQGNSA. The CDR3 DNA is TGTGCCAGCAGCTTAGGGGCGGGAGTAGGAGAGACCCAGTACTTC. It encodes CASSLGAGVGETQYF.

CDR3 sequence (DNA): TGCAGCGGCTCAAGGGAAAATGAGCAGTTCTTC. Amino acid sequence: CSGSRENEQFF. The V and J genes are TRBV29-1 and TRBJ2-1; D call uncertain. The ends were cut back, 7 bases at V and 7 bases at J, with 11 bases in the middle. The CDR3 is made up of 11 amino acids. The germline gives CDR1 SQVTM, CDR2 ANQGSEA.

The chain uses TRBV5-1 and TRBJ2-5; tentatively, D is TRBD2 (6 bases). Germline values: CDR1 SGHRS, CDR2 YFSETQ. There are 15 residues in the CDR3. Trimming left V 4 bases short and J 2 bases short, with 15 bases between. The CDR3 region is CASSTGAGSQETQYF. As DNA, the CDR3 is TGCGCCAGCAGCACTGGGGCGGGGTCGCAAGAGACCCAGTACTTC. The full variable domain, with the rest looked up from reference TRBV5-1 and TRBJ2-5, is KAGVTQTPRYLIKTRGQQVTLSCSPISGHRSVSWYQQTPGQGLQFLFEYFSETQRNKGNFPGRFSGRQFSNSRSEMNVSTLELGDSALYLCASSTGAGSQETQYFGPGTRLLVL.

This clone was detected only once. The V gene is TRBV19, the J gene TRBJ1-1; 9 bases align to TRBD1. The CDR3 consists of 14 residues. After removal of 8 bases from V and 0 bases from J, the junction contained 4 bases not matched to a gene. Germline loops: CDR1 LNHDA, CDR2 SQIVND (reference sequence). The CDR3 DNA sequence: TGTGCCAGTCGGGACAGGGCCATGAACACTGAAGCTTTCTTT. This gives the protein CASRDRAMNTEAFF.

The chain uses TRBV19 and TRBJ1-4, with 9 bases aligning to TRBD1. The CDR3 is 17 amino acids. Germline CDR1 reads LNHDA; CDR2 reads SQIVND (reference sequence). The V segment lost 5 bases and the J segment 0 bases; nucleotides outside the gene matches: 7. The CDR3 bases are TGTGCCAGTAGTCCCCCGGACAGGGGCCCAACTAATGAAAAACTGTTTTTT. This gives the protein CASSPPDRGPTNEKLFF. The full variable domain, in which reference TRBV19 and TRBJ1-4 provide the parts outside the CDR3, is DGGITQSPKYLFRKEGQNVTLSCEQNLNHDAMYWYRQDPGQGLRLIYYSQIVNDFQKGDIAEGYSVSREKKESFPLTVTSAQKNPTAFYLCASSPPDRGPTNEKLFFGSGTQLSVL.

The gene calls are TRBV19 and TRBJ1-5, with 7 bases identical to TRBD1. V trimming: 6 bases; J trimming: 3 bases; junction bases outside the gene matches: 8. CDR3 length: 15 amino acids. CDR1 is LNHDA and CDR2 is SQIVND in the germline V gene (reference sequence). This chain's CDR3 is CASSPDRVDNQPQHF. The CDR3 DNA sequence: TGTGCCAGTAGCCCTGACAGGGTCGACAATCAGCCCCAGCATTTT.

This rearrangement joins TRBV5-4 to TRBJ1-1; D remains unclear. Germline V gene sequence: CDR1 SGHNT, CDR2 YYREEE (reference sequence). The CDR3 has 14 amino acids. V was clipped by 4 bases and J by 1 base, with 11 bases between them. Written as DNA, the CDR3 is TGTGCCAGCAGCCATTACTCTCGGAACACTGAAGCTTTCTTT. Translation gives CASSHYSRNTEAFF.

This clone was seen a few times. Other DNA sequences in the sample encode the same CDR3. V and J are TRBV27 and TRBJ1-1; D is uncertain. The CDR3 loop spans 13 amino acids. Germline V gene data show CDR1 as MNHEY and CDR2 as SMNVEV (reference sequence). V was trimmed by 2 bases and J by 0 bases, leaving 4 bases between them. CDR3 sequence: CASSLVLNTEAFF. CDR3 bases: TGTGCCAGCAGTTTAGTATTGAACACTGAAGCTTTCTTT.

The chain joins TRBV7-3 to TRBJ2-5; D not resolved. Trimming left V 1 base short and J 2 bases short, with 5 bases between. CDR1 is SGHTA and CDR2 is FQGTGA in the germline V gene. The CDR3 loop spans 13 amino acids. The CDR3 nucleotides are TGTGCCAGCAGCTTAAGACTTCAAGAGACCCAGTACTTC. Amino acid sequence: CASSLRLQETQYF. Filled out from reference TRBV7-3 and TRBJ2-5, the complete variable domain reads GAGVSQTPSNKVTEKGKYVELRCDPISGHTALYWYRQSLGQGPEFLIYFQGTGAADDSGLPNDRFFAVRPEGSVSTLKIQRTERGDSAVYLCASSLRLQETQYFGPGTRLLVL.

This rearrangement joins TRBV6-5 to TRBJ2-7; no reliable D call. CDR3 length: 15 residues. Trimming removed 0 bases from V and 2 bases from J, with 11 bases in between. In germline, CDR1 is MNHEY, CDR2 SVGAGI. CDR3 loop: CASSYSAHQPYEQYF. The DNA of the CDR3 is TGTGCCAGCAGTTACTCGGCTCACCAGCCCTACGAGCAGTACTTC.

This clone counts as medium-sized. V usage is TRBV2 and J usage is TRBJ1-5; tentatively, D is TRBD1 (6 bases). The CDR3 runs to 18 residues. The germline gives CDR1 SNHLY, CDR2 FYNNEI. Trimming left V 5 bases short and J 2 bases short, with 22 bases between. The CDR3 is CASSKTRQVSKGNQPQHF. CDR3 nucleotides: TGTGCCAGCAGTAAGACCCGACAGGTGAGCAAGGGCAATCAGCCCCAGCATTTT. Full variable domain (remainder filled in from reference TRBV2 and TRBJ1-5): EPEVTQTPSHQVTQMGQEVILRCVPISNHLYFYWYRQILGQKVEFLVSFYNNEISEKSEIFDDQFSVERPDGSNFTLKIRSTKLEDSAMYFCASSKTRQVSKGNQPQHFGDGTRLSIL.

The V call is TRBV5-1, the J call TRBJ1-4; D call uncertain. V was pared by 0 bases and J by 4 bases, with 13 bases between. The CDR3 has 16 amino acids. The germline V gene encodes CDR1 SGHRS and CDR2 YFSETQ. The CDR3 DNA reads as TGCGCCAGCAGCTTGGCTCTGGCTGCGGGTAATGAAAAACTGTTTTTT. Protein: CASSLALAAGNEKLFF. Full variable domain (missing parts from reference TRBV5-1 and TRBJ1-4): KAGVTQTPRYLIKTRGQQVTLSCSPISGHRSVSWYQQTPGQGLQFLFEYFSETQRNKGNFPGRFSGRQFSNSRSEMNVSTLELGDSALYLCASSLALAAGNEKLFFGSGTQLSVL.

CDR3 in amino acids: CASSFWPRGAFF. DNA for the CDR3: TGTGCCAGCAGTTTTTGGCCCCGGGGAGCTTTCTTT. The genes are TRBV28 and TRBJ1-1; D not resolved. Deletions cut 3 bases from V and 10 bases from J, with 12 bases between. CDR1 is MDHEN, CDR2 SYDVKM, per germline. The CDR3 has 12 amino acids.

The chain joins TRBV9 to TRBJ2-7; D gene uncertain. Trimming removed 4 bases from V and 3 bases from J, with 8 bases in between. The germline V gene has CDR1 SGDLS and CDR2 YYNGEE. The CDR3 runs 12 residues. CDR3 sequence reads: CASSPTFYEQYF. Here the CDR3 DNA reads TGTGCCAGCAGCCCAACTTTCTACGAGCAGTACTTC.

This clone came up a few times. This rearrangement joins TRBV27 to TRBJ1-1; D perhaps matches TRBD1 (6 bases). V was shortened by 6 bases and J by 0 bases, with 8 bases between the two germline ends. The V gene's germline CDR1 is MNHEY and CDR2 SMNVEV (reference sequence). This CDR3 has 13 amino acids. The CDR3 is CASSRGMNTEAFF. CDR3 coding DNA: TGTGCCAGCAGCAGGGGCATGAACACTGAAGCTTTCTTT.

V gene TRBV29-1 combines with J gene TRBJ1-3; 9 bases agree with TRBD1. Germline V gene data show CDR1 as SQVTM and CDR2 as ANQGSEA. Trimming took 4 bases from V and 7 from J; bases not matched to a gene: 5. CDR3 length: 13 residues. CDR3 protein: CSVVPGQGNTIYF. CDR3 DNA: TGCAGCGTTGTTCCGGGACAGGGCAACACCATATATTTT.

The CDR3 DNA is TGTGCCAGCAGCGCCGAAGCAGGGGGCGTCACCGGGGAGCTGTTTTTT. It yields the protein CASSAEAGGVTGELFF. J is TRBJ2-2 and V is TRBV9; 8 nucleotides align to TRBD1. The V gene end was trimmed by 3 bases and the J gene end by 4 bases; junction bases not matched to a gene: 8. The CDR3 is made up of 16 amino acids. Germline CDR1 and CDR2: SGDLS and YYNGEE.

The chain joins TRBV6-1 to TRBJ2-4; 7 nucleotides align to TRBD2. In germline, CDR1 is MNHNS, CDR2 SASEGT. Trimming at V came to 3 bases and at J to 10 bases, leaving 12 bases not matched to a gene. This CDR3 has 15 residues. The CDR3 DNA reads TGTGCCAGCAGTGAGAGGCGGGGAGGGATCGGGATTCAGTACTTC. It translates to CASSERRGGIGIQYF.

This clone has just one count. This CDR3 is CASSEALSSQTQYF. The DNA for the CDR3 is TGTGCCAGCAGTGAAGCGCTTTCTAGCCAGACCCAGTACTTC. V usage is TRBV2 and J usage is TRBJ2-5; the D gene is possibly TRBD2 (5 bases). Between the trimmed V and J ends, which lost 0 bases and 6 bases, there was a span of 11 bases. The length of the CDR3 is 14 residues. The germline gives CDR1 SNHLY, CDR2 FYNNEI.

J is TRBJ1-1 and V is TRBV6-6; TRBD1 matches 7 bases. The J segment lost 5 bases and the V segment lost 6 bases, leaving 6 bases of the junction unmatched. Germline loops: CDR1 MNHNY, CDR2 SVGAGI (reference sequence). CDR3 size: 13 residues. CDR3 loop: CASSQTGMTEAFF. The CDR3 region has the DNA TGTGCCAGCAGCCAGACAGGGATGACTGAAGCTTTCTTT.

V gene TRBV29-1 combines with J gene TRBJ2-4; D not certain. V lost 2 bases and J lost 0, with 2 bases in between. The CDR3 loop spans 12 amino acids. Germline CDR1 and CDR2: SQVTM and ANQGSEA. CDR3 DNA sequence: TGCAGCGTTGAACTAGCCAAAAACATTCAGTACTTC. Translation: CSVELAKNIQYF. The whole variable domain, filled in from reference TRBV29-1 and TRBJ2-4, reads SAVISQKPSRDICQRGTSLTIQCQVDSQVTMMFWYRQQPGQSLTLIATANQGSEATYESGFVIDKFPISRPNLTFSTLTVSNMSPEDSSIYLCSVELAKNIQYFGAGTRLSVL.

The sample holds a few counts of this clone. The V gene is TRBV6-5, the J gene TRBJ2-7; D is unclear. The CDR3 loop spans 15 amino acids. CDR1 is MNHEY, CDR2 SVGAGI, per germline. V shed 4 bases and J shed 2 bases, with 15 bases lying between them. The chain's CDR3 is CASSLQIGPPYEQYF. The CDR3 region has the DNA TGTGCCAGCAGTTTACAAATCGGCCCACCCTACGAGCAGTACTTC.

The V gene is TRBV7-2, the J gene TRBJ2-7; 9 nucleotides match TRBD1. After removal of 4 bases from V and 2 bases from J, the junction contained 3 bases not matched to a gene. Germline-derived CDR1 and CDR2 are SGHTA and FQGNSA. This CDR3 comprises 14 residues. CDR3 bases: TGTGCCAGCAGCTCAGGGACAGGGCCCTACGAGCAGTACTTC. This gives the protein CASSSGTGPYEQYF.

The DNA of the CDR3 is TGTGCCAGCAAGCACCGGGACAGGGGGACAGAGACCCAGTACTTC. Translated: CASKHRDRGTETQYF. V usage is TRBV6-1 and J usage is TRBJ2-5; 11 bases fit TRBD1. V shed 7 bases and J 4 bases; nucleotides not matched to a gene: 8. Germline V gives CDR1 MNHNS, CDR2 SASEGT. The CDR3 runs 15 residues.

This clone was counted a few times. The chain recombines TRBV7-2 with TRBJ1-1; D is perhaps TRBD1 (5 bases). In germline, CDR1 is SGHTA, CDR2 FQGNSA. Trimming removed 5 bases from V and 1 base from J, with 11 bases in between. The CDR3 runs to 14 residues. The CDR3 reads CASSHGGSNTEAFF. CDR3 nucleotide sequence: TGTGCCAGCAGCCACGGGGGATCGAACACTGAAGCTTTCTTT.

The rearrangement uses TRBV28 and TRBJ1-1; D is undetermined. V gave up 3 bases and J gave up 1 base, with 9 bases separating them. This CDR3 has 14 residues. The germline V gene has CDR1 MDHEN and CDR2 SYDVKM. The CDR3 reads CASSFDRTNTEAFF. In DNA, the CDR3 is TGTGCCAGCAGTTTCGATAGGACGAACACTGAAGCTTTCTTT. Filled out from reference TRBV28 and TRBJ1-1, the complete variable domain reads DVKVTQSSRYLVKRTGEKVFLECVQDMDHENMFWYRQDPGLGLRLIYFSYDVKMKEKGDIPEGYSVSREKKERFSLILESASTNQTSMYLCASSFDRTNTEAFFGQGTRLTVV.

The V gene is TRBV4-3, the J gene TRBJ2-5, with D perhaps TRBD2 (7 bases). Trimming shortened V by 2 bases and J by 5 bases, and 15 bases separated the two germline ends. The length of the CDR3 is 15 residues. The germline V gene encodes CDR1 LGHNA and CDR2 YSLEER. The CDR3 DNA is TGCGCCAGCAGCCAAAACTCCAGGGGAGGGGAGACCCAGTACTTC. Protein: CASSQNSRGGETQYF.